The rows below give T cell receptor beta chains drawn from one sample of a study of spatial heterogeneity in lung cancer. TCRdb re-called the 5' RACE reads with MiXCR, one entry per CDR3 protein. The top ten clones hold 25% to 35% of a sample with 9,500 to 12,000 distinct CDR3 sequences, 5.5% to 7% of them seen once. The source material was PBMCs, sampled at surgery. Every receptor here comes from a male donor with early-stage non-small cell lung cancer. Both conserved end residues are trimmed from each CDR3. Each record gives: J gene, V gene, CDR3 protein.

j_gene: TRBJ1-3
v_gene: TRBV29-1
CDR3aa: SVEDRGGWTIY

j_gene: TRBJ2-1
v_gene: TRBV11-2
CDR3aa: ASREGTLNEQF

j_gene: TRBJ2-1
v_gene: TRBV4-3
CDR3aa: ASSQGWQGGYNEQF

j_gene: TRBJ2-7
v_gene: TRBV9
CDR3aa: ASSVESISYEQY

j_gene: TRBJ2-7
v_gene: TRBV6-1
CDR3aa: ASSRDTEPPSYEQY

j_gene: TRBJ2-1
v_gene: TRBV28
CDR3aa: ASRRTSGRNYEQF

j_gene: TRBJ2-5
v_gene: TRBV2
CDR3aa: ASSERQETQY

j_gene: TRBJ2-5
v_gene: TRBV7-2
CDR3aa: ASSQGTSGGAYQETQY

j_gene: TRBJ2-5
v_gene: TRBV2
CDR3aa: ASSGRGRETQY

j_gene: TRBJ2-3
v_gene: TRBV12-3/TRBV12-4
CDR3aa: ASSLWGDTPVTQY

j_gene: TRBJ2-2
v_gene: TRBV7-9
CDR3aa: ASSTRTGGIRELF

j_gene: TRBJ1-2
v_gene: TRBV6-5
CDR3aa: ASSLKYSEAGYT

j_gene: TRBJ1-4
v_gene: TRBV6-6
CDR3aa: ASTEPGETPLGEKLF

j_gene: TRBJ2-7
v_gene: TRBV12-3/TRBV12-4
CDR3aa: ASSEQTGSPEQY

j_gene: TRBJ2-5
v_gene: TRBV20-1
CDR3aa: SAGLLYQETQY

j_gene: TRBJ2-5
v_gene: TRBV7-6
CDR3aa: ASSSSGGAWETQY

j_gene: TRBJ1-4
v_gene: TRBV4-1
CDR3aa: ASSQGNAPHNEKLF

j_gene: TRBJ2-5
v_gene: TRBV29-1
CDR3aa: SVPGLAGVGETQY

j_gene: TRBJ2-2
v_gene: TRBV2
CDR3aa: ASSSGSRTGELF

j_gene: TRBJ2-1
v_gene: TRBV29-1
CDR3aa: SASSGAYNEQF

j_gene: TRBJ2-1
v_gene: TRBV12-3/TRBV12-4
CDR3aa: ASSPGTSGNNEQF

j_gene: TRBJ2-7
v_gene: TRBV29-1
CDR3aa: SVSGTSGENYEQY

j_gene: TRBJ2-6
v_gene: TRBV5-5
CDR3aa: ASRGTGQLSGANVLT

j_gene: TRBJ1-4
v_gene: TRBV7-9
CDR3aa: ASSLTDRGRGEKLF

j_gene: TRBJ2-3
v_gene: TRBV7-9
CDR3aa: ASSRLDTQY

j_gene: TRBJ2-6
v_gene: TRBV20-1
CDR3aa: SARSFNSGANVLT

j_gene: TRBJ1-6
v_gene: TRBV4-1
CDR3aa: ASSQDAPRRGSPLH

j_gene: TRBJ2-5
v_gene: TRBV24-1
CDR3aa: ATSDLGREETQY

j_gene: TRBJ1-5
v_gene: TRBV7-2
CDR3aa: ASSVANQPQH

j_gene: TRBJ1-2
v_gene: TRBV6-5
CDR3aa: ASSYSPISYGYT

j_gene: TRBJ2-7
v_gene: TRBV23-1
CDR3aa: ASFPLLAGTYEQY

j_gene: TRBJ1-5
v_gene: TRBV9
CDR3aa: ASSAGDSNQPQH

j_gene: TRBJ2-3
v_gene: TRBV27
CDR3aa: ASSTSGTSGGTDTQY

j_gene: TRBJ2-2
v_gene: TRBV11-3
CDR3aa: ASSFAGTTGELF

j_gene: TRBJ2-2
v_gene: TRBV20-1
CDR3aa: SARPPSGKNTGELF

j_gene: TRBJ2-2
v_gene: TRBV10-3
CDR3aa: AIRASGELF

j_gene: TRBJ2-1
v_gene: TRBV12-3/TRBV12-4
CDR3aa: ASSFSSGTGPNEQF

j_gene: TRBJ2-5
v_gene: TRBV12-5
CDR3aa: ASQRGLAGAQETQY

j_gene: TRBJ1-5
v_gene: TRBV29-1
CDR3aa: SAVLSRSDSNQPQH